This is a list of T cell receptor beta chains from one sample in a study of CD8+ T cells in alopecia areata. Some clones are missing from TCRdb's copy, which holds only in-frame ones; the method was immunoSEQ multiplex PCR. The table lists approximately 210,000 clones, about three fifths of them singletons. The sample consisted of CD4+ T cells sorted from blood, taken around week 50, from a patient treated with tofacitinib. The receptors shown here come from a human donor with alopecia areata. Each CDR3 is given with its conserved first and last residue. D genes are given only for firm matches. Clone size is shown for a subset of rows, as once, few, many or a class of expanded clone.

clone size	V gene	CDR3 length	J gene	D gene	CDR3 protein	CDR3 DNA
.	TRBV30	15	TRBJ2-3	TRBD2	CAWGAGVRGTDTQYF	TGTGCCTGGGGAGCGGGGGTCCGGGGTACGGATACGCAGTATTTT
.	TRBV30	14	TRBJ1-1	.	CAWSVRRVTSEAFF	TGTGCCTGGAGTGTACGGCGGGTGACCTCTGAAGCTTTCTTT
few	TRBV5-6	15	TRBJ2-7	TRBD2	CASSEVGAGIYEQYF	TGTGCCAGCAGCGAAGTCGGAGCGGGGATCTACGAGCAGTACTTC
few	TRBV5-1	14	TRBJ2-2	TRBD1	CASSAGGGTGELFF	TGCGCCAGCTCGGCAGGGGGCGGCACCGGGGAGCTGTTTTTT
.	TRBV2	14	TRBJ1-5	TRBD1	CASSGQGGNQPQHF	TGTGCCAGCAGCGGACAGGGCGGGAATCAGCCCCAGCATTTT
.	TRBV29-1	12	TRBJ1-1	TRBD1	CSVRQGATEAFF	TGCAGCGTGAGACAGGGGGCAACTGAAGCTTTCTTT
.	TRBV7-2	14	TRBJ2-5	.	CASSPRTIQETQYF	TGTGCCAGCAGCCCGAGGACTATCCAAGAGACCCAGTACTTC
.	TRBV30	13	TRBJ1-2	TRBD1	CAWSLDRNYGYTF	TGTGCCTGGAGCCTGGACAGGAACTATGGCTACACCTTC
.	TRBV2	11	TRBJ2-7	.	CASRGPYEQYF	TGTGCCAGCCGGGGCCCGTACGAGCAGTACTTC
once	TRBV2	13	TRBJ1-2	.	CASSPGSVGGYTF	TGTGCCAGCAGTCCAGGGTCTGTGGGTGGCTACACCTTC